This T cell receptor beta chain was sequenced during a study of PD-1 blockade in classical Hodgkin lymphoma. Broader study findings: Individuals initiating nivolumab under 1 year after ASCT were excluded.

Every patient relapsed after autologous stem cell transplantation, and brentuximab vedotin exposure varied. The CDR3 length is 16 residues. Germline CDR1 SEHNR, CDR2 FQNEAQ (reference sequence). After removal of 3 bases from V and 5 bases from J, the junction contained 8 bases not matched to a gene. Concerning this clone itself: No antigen is known for it.

Generated by immunoSEQ multiplex PCR, the TCRdb table keeps only in-frame clones and is missing some. The repertoire consists of about 36,000 clones, with around 70% occurring once and the leading ten covering around an eighth. Sequencing was performed on peripheral blood mononuclear cells (PBMCs), taken before the second cycle of nivolumab. The sequence came from a human donor with classical Hodgkin lymphoma. The chain has TRBV7-9 and TRBJ2-5; the match to TRBD2 covers 11 bases. CDR3 region: CASSFYRLAGGETQYF. The CDR3 region has the DNA TGTGCCAGCAGCTTTTATCGCTTAGCGGGAGGGGAGACCCAGTACTTC. Full variable domain (rest looked up from reference TRBV7-9 and TRBJ2-5): DTGVSQNPRHKITKRGQNVTFRCDPISEHNRLYWYRQTLGQGPEFLTYFQNEAQLEKSRLLSDRFSAERPKGSFSTLEIQRTEQGDSAMYLCASSFYRLAGGETQYFGPGTRLLVL.